The clone carrying this TCR beta chain came up a few times. Its antigen is still unknown. As the method for making TCR beta libraries, quantitative 5'-RACE with molecular barcodes was used. Using its own MiXCR run on the 5' RACE reads, TCRdb lists one record per CDR3 protein. This sample has about 92,000 distinct CDR3 sequences; roughly 9.6% occur once, and the top ten carry just over 5%. The sample comes from a study of CD8 T cells in ankylosing spondylitis. Study-level points and caveats: Blood of patients with ankylosing spondylitis appeared to be characterized by a TCR beta motif of roughly eight highly homologous variants. Reportedly, significant enrichment of disease-linked clones occurred in matched ankylosing spondylitis synovial fluid.

The CDR3 totals 16 residues. The germline V gene has CDR1 SGDLS and CDR2 YYNGEE. Trimming took 4 bases from V and 3 from J, leaving 19 bases between them. Sequenced input: blood, either unsorted or a sorted T cell fraction (not recorded which). This receptor was obtained from a male donor with ankylosing spondylitis or in good health (not recorded which). The gene calls are TRBV9 and TRBJ1-1, with D perhaps matching TRBD1 (5 bases). CDR3 sequence reads: CASSSQARGGYTEAFF. In DNA, the CDR3 is TGTGCCAGCAGCTCCCAAGCCCGTGGGGGGTACACTGAAGCTTTCTTT.